Below are 18 T cell receptor beta chains sequenced from a single sample in a study of T cell responses to AZD1222 COVID-19 vaccine. The repertoire was sequenced with immunoSEQ multiplex PCR; TCRdb's copy has only in-frame clones and lacks some. The table lists around 130,000 clones, approximately 85% of them singletons. The input for sequencing was peripheral blood, taken on day 0 of MenACWY control vaccination. The receptors shown here come from an adult in good health.

This clone was found a few times. This chain uses TRBV3-1 (or the pseudogene TRBV3-2) with TRBJ1-3; D not certain. With 6 bases removed from V and 0 bases from J, the gap between germline ends came to 9 bases. The CDR3 runs 14 residues. Germline CDR1 LGHDT, CDR2 YNNKEL (reference sequence). DNA for the CDR3: TGTGCCAGCAGAATAACCCCCTCTGGAAACACCATATATTTT. Its translation: CASRITPSGNTIYF.

The chain joins TRBV28 to TRBJ1-5, with 10 bases that match TRBD1. The CDR3 totals 17 residues. Germline lookup yields CDR1 MDHEN and CDR2 SYDVKM. After removal of 6 bases from V and 4 bases from J, the junction contained 12 bases not matched to a gene. CDR3 region: CASSRTGQGYWNQPQHF. DNA for the CDR3: TGTGCCAGCAGCCGTACGGGACAGGGGTATTGGAATCAGCCCCAGCATTTT.

This clone is a singleton in its sample. The V and J genes are TRBV2 and TRBJ2-7, with TRBD2 identical over 8 bases. V shed 5 bases and J 3 bases; nucleotides not matched to a gene: 9. The CDR3 spans 15 residues. From germline, CDR1 is SNHLY and CDR2 FYNNEI. CDR3 sequence reads: CASSPPGAGGYEQYF. CDR3 in DNA: TGTGCCAGCAGTCCCCCCGGGGCGGGAGGCTACGAGCAGTACTTC. The variable domain in full, with the rest retrieved from reference TRBV2 and TRBJ2-7, is EPEVTQTPSHQVTQMGQEVILRCVPISNHLYFYWYRQILGQKVEFLVSFYNNEISEKSEIFDDQFSVERPDGSNFTLKIRSTKLEDSAMYFCASSPPGAGGYEQYFGPGTRLTVT.

V gene TRBV6-5 combines with J gene TRBJ2-1; 7 nucleotides line up with TRBD1. Germline V gives CDR1 MNHEY, CDR2 SVGAGI. This CDR3 is 16 amino acids long. Unmatched junction bases numbered 14, after V lost 4 bases and J lost 8 bases. CDR3 bases: TGTGCCAGCAGTTCCCGGGACAGAAATGTATTCGATGAGCAGTTCTTC. Its protein is CASSSRDRNVFDEQFF.

The chain recombines TRBV6-5 with TRBJ2-7; D not certain. Germline values: CDR1 MNHEY, CDR2 SVGAGI. The CDR3 consists of 14 residues. V dropped 5 bases and J dropped 1 base, with 12 bases sitting between them. The CDR3 reads CASSTNIGSYEQYF. DNA of the CDR3: TGTGCCAGCAGTACAAATATAGGGTCCTACGAGCAGTACTTC.

This clone was picked up a small number of times. The chain links TRBV9 to TRBJ1-4; D gene ambiguous. Per germline, CDR1 SGDLS and CDR2 YYNGEE. Trimming stripped 3 bases from V and 8 bases from J, with 14 bases between. This CDR3 is 14 amino acids long. In DNA, the CDR3 is TGTGCCAGCAGCGGCCTCACGGAGGGCGAAAAACTGTTTTTT. Its protein is CASSGLTEGEKLFF.

V is TRBV20-1 and J is TRBJ2-1; the match to TRBD2 covers 13 bases. CDR1 and CDR2 from the germline V gene are DFQATT and SNEGSKA (reference sequence). V was clipped by 3 bases and J by 6 bases; unmatched bases: 5. The CDR3 consists of 15 residues. CDR3 coding DNA: TGCAGTGCTAGTCGACTAGCGGGAGGAGGCAATGAGCAGTTCTTC. Residues: CSASRLAGGGNEQFF.

This chain links TRBV6-5 with TRBJ2-1; D may be TRBD1 (8 bases). CDR3 length equals 14 residues. V lost 6 bases and J 7 bases, leaving 16 bases between the germline ends. Germline values: CDR1 MNHEY, CDR2 SVGAGI. The CDR3 sequence is CASRSGDRSNEQFF. For the CDR3, the DNA is TGTGCCAGCAGAAGCGGGGACAGGAGTAATGAGCAGTTCTTC.

The rearrangement links TRBV30 to TRBJ2-1, with TRBD2 matching over 8 bases. This CDR3 contains 14 residues. The V segment lost 3 bases and the J segment 3 bases; nucleotides outside the gene matches: 4. Germline-derived CDR1 and CDR2 are GTSNPN and SVGIG (reference sequence). In DNA form, the CDR3 reads TGTGCCTGGAGAAATAGCGGGAACTACAATGAGCAGTTCTTC. It specifies CAWRNSGNYNEQFF.

The chain combines TRBV11-2 with TRBJ2-3; a weak D match, TRBD2 (6 bases). Looked up from germline, CDR1 is SGHAT and CDR2 is FQNNGV. This CDR3 is built from 17 residues. Deletions cut 4 bases from V and 5 bases from J, with 22 bases between. CDR3: CASSSSGGLTFGDTQYF. The CDR3 DNA follows: TGTGCCAGCAGCTCATCCGGGGGACTGACATTTGGAGATACGCAGTATTTT. Full variable domain (rest looked up from reference TRBV11-2 and TRBJ2-3): EAGVAQSPRYKIIEKRQSVAFWCNPISGHATLYWYQQILGQGPKLLIQFQNNGVVDDSQLPKDRFSAERLKGVDSTLKIQPAKLEDSAVYLCASSSSGGLTFGDTQYFGPGTRLTVL.

The gene calls are TRBV5-1 and TRBJ2-2; 7 positions match TRBD1. After removal of 7 bases from V and 4 bases from J, the junction contained 1 base not matched to a gene. Per germline, CDR1 SGHRS and CDR2 YFSETQ. The CDR3 runs to 12 residues. CDR3 protein: CASHRGTGELFF. The CDR3 nucleotides are TGCGCCAGCCACAGGGGCACCGGGGAGCTGTTTTTT. Complete variable domain (other parts from reference TRBV5-1 and TRBJ2-2): KAGVTQTPRYLIKTRGQQVTLSCSPISGHRSVSWYQQTPGQGLQFLFEYFSETQRNKGNFPGRFSGRQFSNSRSEMNVSTLELGDSALYLCASHRGTGELFFGEGSRLTVL.

V and J are TRBV27 and TRBJ1-2; D is possibly TRBD1 (6 bases). Germline CDR1 MNHEY, CDR2 SMNVEV (reference sequence). The CDR3 runs 11 residues. V lost 8 bases, J lost 5 bases, and 9 bases lay in between. CDR3 bases: TGTGCCAGCTGGGGGCGTTATGGCTACACCTTC. It yields the protein CASWGRYGYTF.

The sample holds one count of this clone. The chain combines TRBV5-1 with TRBJ1-4; D perhaps matches TRBD1 (5 bases). CDR1 SGHRS and CDR2 YFSETQ come from the germline V gene. Deletions cut 1 base from V and 8 bases from J, with 12 bases between. The CDR3 length is 14 residues. The CDR3 nucleotides are TGCGCCAGCAGCTTGTGGCAGGGAGGGGAAAAACTGTTTTTT. The encoded protein is CASSLWQGGEKLFF.

Only a few counts were recorded for this clone. The J gene is TRBJ1-5, the V gene TRBV24-1; the match to TRBD1 covers 7 bases. CDR3 length: 20 amino acids. The J segment lost 0 bases and the V segment lost 5 bases, leaving 18 bases of the junction unmatched. CDR1 and CDR2 from the germline V gene are KGHDR and SFDVKD. CDR3 bases: TGTGCCACCAGTGCCGCACCGACAGGGCTCGGGGGTTATAGCAATCAGCCCCAGCATTTT. Encoded protein: CATSAAPTGLGGYSNQPQHF.

The rearrangement links TRBV2 to TRBJ1-5; unclear D gene. With 5 bases removed from V and 2 bases from J, the gap between germline ends came to 13 bases. This CDR3 has 15 residues. Germline CDR1 and CDR2: SNHLY and FYNNEI. The CDR3 protein is CASSHPGFGNQPQHF. CDR3 coding DNA: TGTGCCAGCAGTCACCCGGGGTTCGGCAATCAGCCCCAGCATTTT.

This chain links TRBV19 with TRBJ2-5, with TRBD1 matching 10 bases. The germline gives CDR1 LNHDA, CDR2 SQIVND (reference sequence). This CDR3 has 15 residues. Unmatched junction bases numbered 4, after V lost 3 bases and J lost 3 bases. The CDR3 loop reads CASSIGDRGKETQYF. CDR3 DNA sequence: TGTGCCAGTAGTATCGGGGACAGGGGCAAAGAGACCCAGTACTTC. Drawing the rest from reference TRBV19 and TRBJ2-5, the complete variable domain is DGGITQSPKYLFRKEGQNVTLSCEQNLNHDAMYWYRQDPGQGLRLIYYSQIVNDFQKGDIAEGYSVSREKKESFPLTVTSAQKNPTAFYLCASSIGDRGKETQYFGPGTRLLVL.

The table lists this clone with a few counts. This rearrangement joins TRBV19 to TRBJ1-1, with D uncertain. Germline loops: CDR1 LNHDA, CDR2 SQIVND (reference sequence). V was shortened by 2 bases and J by 4 bases, with 11 bases between the two germline ends. The CDR3 has 14 residues. The CDR3 loop is CASSITTQRTEAFF. CDR3 nucleotide sequence: TGTGCCAGTAGTATAACCACACAGCGCACTGAAGCTTTCTTT.

CDR3 loop: CASRGMAYEQYF. The CDR3, as DNA: TGTGCCAGCAGGGGCATGGCCTACGAGCAGTACTTC. The J gene is TRBJ2-7, the V gene TRBV2; D unclear. V was clipped by 6 bases and J by 2 bases, with 8 bases between them. CDR1 is SNHLY and CDR2 is FYNNEI in the germline V gene. The length of the CDR3 is 12 residues.